This T cell receptor beta chain was identified in a study of blood T cell repertoires in COVID-19. Turning to the study itself: Some COVID-19 samples were acute and others convalescent; all came from the United States, Italy and Spain. In each case, the material was cDNA or gDNA derived from T cells, B-cell-depleted T cells, or PBMCs.

The V segment lost 5 bases and the J segment 9 bases; nucleotides outside the gene matches: 10. The CDR3 is 15 amino acids. CDR1 GTSNPN and CDR2 SVGIG come from the germline V gene (reference sequence). Per the original data handling: Amplification from reference gene primers served as the basis for estimated nucleated cell counts. Sequencing used immunoSEQ multiplex PCR; TCRdb keeps in-frame clones, though not all of them. The DNA was the basis for D and trimming; V, J and clone size are from that table. The sample yields 90,000 to 100,000 clones, approximately 88% seen once. The chain employs TRBV30 and TRBJ2-1, with 13 bases lining up with TRBD2. The TCR originated in a woman aged 55-69 years with acute or convalescent COVID-19. The sequenced material came from peripheral blood. CDR3 sequence reads: CAWHRTSGGGGEQFF. CDR3 DNA sequence: TGTGCCTGGCATAGGACTAGCGGGGGCGGTGGTGAGCAGTTCTTC.